This T cell receptor beta chain was documented in a study of CD8 T cells in Susac syndrome. TCR beta from blood CD8+ and CD4+ T cells was sequenced. While CD8+ and CD4+ T cells were isolated negatively, TEMRA cells were enriched by FACS. Reverse transcription of about 0.5 to 1 ug RNA used random hexamers. The immunoSEQ assay covered 54 Vbeta and 13 Jbeta segments for CDR3. TCRdb analysed the immunoSEQ multiplex PCR reads with MiXCR anew, one entry per CDR3 protein. The table has more than 75,000 distinct CDR3 sequences, about 93% seen once. Material: CD8+ T cells from PBMCs. The origin of this receptor is a human donor in good health.

In DNA form, the CDR3 reads TGTGCCAGCAGCCAAGGAACTAGCGGACGCTCCTACGAGCAGTACTTC. Translating it yields CASSQGTSGRSYEQYF. The chain has TRBV14 and TRBJ2-7; 8 positions match TRBD2. Unmatched junction bases numbered 5, after V lost 1 base and J lost 0 bases. Per the germline V gene, CDR1 is SGHDN and CDR2 is FVKESK. This CDR3 is built from 16 residues. The full variable domain, completed using reference TRBV14 and TRBJ2-7, is EAGVTQFPSHSVIEKGQTVTLRCDPISGHDNLYWYRRVMGKEIKFLLHFVKESKQDESGMPNNRFLAERTGGTYSTLKVQPAELEDSGVYFCASSQGTSGRSYEQYFGPGTRLTVT.